What follows are 22 T cell receptor beta chains derived from one specimen sequenced in a study of T-cell reconstitution after alpha-beta-depleted transplantation in children. Unique molecular identifiers were used in preparing the TCRbeta library. TCRdb reprocessed the PCR reads with MiXCR, giving one entry per CDR3 protein. Of some 300,000 distinct CDR3 sequences listed, about 9.5% are singletons. This material consisted of PBMCs, taken before TCRalphabeta/CD19-depleted stem cell transplant. The receptors here all came from a boy under two years old with acute myeloid leukemia, due to receive a stem cell transplant.

In its sample, this clonotype was seen a few times. The rearrangement uses TRBV27 and TRBJ2-1; no clear D gene. This CDR3 contains 15 residues. V lost 3 bases and J lost 0, with 9 bases in between. The germline V gene has CDR1 MNHEY and CDR2 SMNVEV (reference sequence). CDR3 protein: CASSFQRSSYNEQFF. CDR3 bases: TGTGCCAGCAGTTTTCAGCGAAGCTCCTACAATGAGCAGTTCTTC.

This clonotype was seen ten or more times. This chain uses TRBV5-1 with TRBJ2-3; D possibly corresponds to TRBD2 (7 bases). The CDR3 runs to 16 residues. Germline CDR1 SGHRS, CDR2 YFSETQ. The ends were cut back, 0 bases at V and 0 bases at J, with 11 bases in the middle. The CDR3 region is CASSLGGGGSTDTQYF. In nucleotides, the CDR3 is TGCGCCAGCAGCTTGGGAGGGGGGGGGAGCACAGATACGCAGTATTTT. The entire variable domain, with the rest obtained from reference TRBV5-1 and TRBJ2-3, is as follows: KAGVTQTPRYLIKTRGQQVTLSCSPISGHRSVSWYQQTPGQGLQFLFEYFSETQRNKGNFPGRFSGRQFSNSRSEMNVSTLELGDSALYLCASSLGGGGSTDTQYFGPGTRLTVL.

The chain is built from TRBV18 and TRBJ2-4, with a weak D call TRBD2 (5 bases). Germline-derived CDR1 and CDR2 are KGHSH and LQKENI. V lost 5 bases, J lost 8 bases, and 13 bases lay in between. The CDR3 contains 13 residues. CDR3 coding DNA: TGTGCCAGCTCATCCTCACAGAGGGACATTCAGTACTTC. This encodes CASSSSQRDIQYF.

On this clonotype: This may arise from a read error, as a much more abundant clone is one base away. This rearrangement joins TRBV20-1 to TRBJ2-7; D remains unclear. Germline loops: CDR1 DFQATT, CDR2 SNEGSKA (reference sequence). Trimming cost V 4 bases and J 6 bases, with 7 bases left between them. CDR3 length: 10 residues. CDR3: CSATRAEQYF. Written as DNA, the CDR3 is TGCAGTGCTACAAGGGCCGAGCAGTACTTC.

This clonotype was observed many times. The chain uses TRBV7-9 and TRBJ2-2; TRBD1 matches at 8 bases. Per germline, CDR1 SEHNR and CDR2 FQNEAQ (reference sequence). CDR3 size: 16 residues. Germline trimming cut 4 bases from V and 0 bases from J; bases unmatched to any gene: 4. For the CDR3, the DNA is TGTGCCAGCAGCTCCTCGGACAGGGCGAACACCGGGGAGCTGTTTTTT. Protein: CASSSSDRANTGELFF.

This clonotype was counted ten times or more. V gene TRBV7-9 combines with J gene TRBJ2-7; a weak D match, TRBD2 (5 bases). The CDR3 contains 14 residues. CDR1 and CDR2 from the germline V gene are SEHNR and FQNEAQ (reference sequence). V was trimmed by 1 base and J by 3 bases, leaving 10 bases between them. CDR3 residues: CASSLDFRDYEQYF. Written as DNA, the CDR3 is TGTGCCAGCAGCTTAGACTTTCGGGACTACGAGCAGTACTTC. The whole variable domain, filled in from reference TRBV7-9 and TRBJ2-7, reads DTGVSQNPRHKITKRGQNVTFRCDPISEHNRLYWYRQTLGQGPEFLTYFQNEAQLEKSRLLSDRFSAERPKGSFSTLEIQRTEQGDSAMYLCASSLDFRDYEQYFGPGTRLTVT.

This clonotype has at least ten counts. The chain couples TRBV6-6 to TRBJ2-2, with D hard to call. The V end was cut by 6 bases, the J end by 7 bases, with 9 bases between. CDR3 length: 12 residues. CDR1 is MNHNY, CDR2 SVGAGI, per germline (reference sequence). The CDR3 is CASRTARGELFF. CDR3 DNA sequence: TGTGCCAGCAGGACCGCTCGCGGGGAGCTGTTTTTT.

Comments on this clonotype: A clone one base away is much larger, so this may be a read error. This likely comes from a read error, as the CDR3 has no conserved phenylalanine or tryptophan at its end. This chain connects TRBV5-5 to TRBJ2-5; D is undetermined. Trimming took 4 bases from V and 2 from J, leaving 6 bases between them. This CDR3 contains 12 residues. Germline lookup yields CDR1 SGHKS and CDR2 YYEKEE (reference sequence). CDR3 nucleotides: TGTGCCAGCAGCCCGGCACAAGAGACCCAGTACCTC. This translates into CASSPAQETQYL.

This clonotype was seen many times. The V and J genes are TRBV12-3 or TRBV12-4 and TRBJ1-1, with D maybe TRBD1 (6 bases). This CDR3 comprises 14 residues. V was clipped by 2 bases and J by 5 bases, with 12 bases between them. CDR3 DNA sequence: TGTGCCAGCAGTTTAAGTGGACAGCTTACTGAAGCTTTCTTT. Its translation: CASSLSGQLTEAFF.

The table lists this clonotype with a few counts. The chain links TRBV7-3 to TRBJ1-2; TRBD1 agrees at 10 bases. There are 16 residues in the CDR3. The trim removed 0 bases at V and 0 bases at J, leaving 1 base unmatched. Looked up from germline, CDR1 is SGHTA and CDR2 is FQGTGA. The CDR3 protein is CASSLTGTGANYGYTF. CDR3 coding DNA: TGTGCCAGCAGCTTAACCGGGACAGGGGCTAACTATGGCTACACCTTC.

This clonotype was observed at least ten times. This chain connects TRBV28 to TRBJ1-1; D might be TRBD1 (6 bases). The V gene lost 8 bases and the J gene lost 8 bases, with 18 bases spanning the gap. Germline lookup yields CDR1 MDHEN and CDR2 SYDVKM. The CDR3 totals 13 residues. The chain's CDR3 is CASDILIGGEAFF. The CDR3 coding sequence is TGTGCCAGCGATATCCTCATAGGGGGAGAAGCTTTCTTT. The complete variable domain, with remaining parts taken from reference TRBV28 and TRBJ1-1, reads DVKVTQSSRYLVKRTGEKVFLECVQDMDHENMFWYRQDPGLGLRLIYFSYDVKMKEKGDIPEGYSVSREKKERFSLILESASTNQTSMYLCASDILIGGEAFFGQGTRLTVV.

This clonotype was found a few times. The genes are TRBV20-1 and TRBJ1-6; D not certain. Trimming took 1 base from V and 4 from J, leaving 8 bases between them. CDR1 and CDR2 (germline): DFQATT, SNEGSKA (reference sequence). This CDR3 comprises 14 residues. The CDR3 DNA reads as TGCAGTGCTAGAGTGGGGTTGTATAATTCACCCCTCCACTTT. Translated, it gives CSARVGLYNSPLHF.

This clonotype was counted ten times or more. This rearrangement joins TRBV12-3 or TRBV12-4 to TRBJ2-7, with 7 positions matching TRBD1. Germline trimming cut 3 bases from V and 6 bases from J; bases unmatched to any gene: 2. This CDR3 has 12 amino acids. The chain's CDR3 is CASSFYRGEQYF. The CDR3, as DNA: TGTGCCAGCAGTTTCTACAGGGGCGAGCAGTACTTC.

There are a few counts of this clonotype. The chain couples TRBV19 to TRBJ1-4; no clear D. Trimming cost V 1 base and J 8 bases, with 14 bases left between them. This CDR3 has 15 amino acids. Looked up from germline, CDR1 is LNHDA and CDR2 is SQIVND (reference sequence). In DNA form, the CDR3 reads TGTGCCAGTAGTATAGCCCGGAGGACCGGAGAAAAACTGTTTTTT. It encodes CASSIARRTGEKLFF.

At least ten counts were recorded for this clonotype. This rearrangement joins TRBV10-3 to TRBJ2-5; D is unclear. Trimming removed 0 bases at V and 2 bases at J, with 4 bases between. Germline CDR1 is ENHRY and CDR2 is SYGVKD. The CDR3 is 13 residues long. CDR3 loop: CAISESTQETQYF. As DNA, the CDR3 is TGTGCCATCAGTGAGTCGACACAAGAGACCCAGTACTTC.

The chain links TRBV12-5 to TRBJ2-7; D might be TRBD1 or TRBD2, each matching 5 bases. The germline V gene encodes CDR1 LGHNT and CDR2 FRNRAP. Deletions cut 6 bases from V and 3 bases from J, with 21 bases between. The CDR3 has 16 residues. CDR3 sequence reads: CASGSFSPGTHYEQYF. CDR3 DNA: TGTGCTAGTGGCTCCTTCTCGCCCGGGACCCACTACGAGCAGTACTTC.

This clonotype was recorded a few times. The gene calls are TRBV12-3 or TRBV12-4 and TRBJ2-7, with TRBD2 matching 11 bases. The CDR3 extends over 16 amino acids. Trimming at V came to 5 bases and at J to 0 bases, leaving 6 bases not matched to a gene. The CDR3 coding sequence is TGTGCCAGCAGTCTCTTCCTAGCGGGGGGCTCCTACGAGCAGTACTTC. Amino acid sequence: CASSLFLAGGSYEQYF.

This clonotype occurred many times. V gene TRBV10-3 combines with J gene TRBJ1-5, with 7 bases matching TRBD1. Trimming took 2 bases from V and 3 from J; bases not matched to a gene: 7. The CDR3 is 16 residues long. CDR1 and CDR2 (germline): ENHRY, SYGVKD. The CDR3 region is CAISERSGGPNQPQHF. Here the CDR3 DNA reads TGTGCCATCAGTGAGAGGTCAGGGGGGCCCAATCAGCCCCAGCATTTT.

This clonotype was counted ten times or more. The chain has TRBV18 and TRBJ1-1; TRBD1 matches at 8 bases. The length of the CDR3 is 14 residues. Trimming at V came to 2 bases and at J to 5 bases, leaving 4 bases not matched to a gene. Looked up from germline, CDR1 is KGHSH and CDR2 is LQKENI. The chain's CDR3 is CASSPSQGATEAFF. The CDR3 DNA sequence: TGTGCCAGCTCACCATCCCAGGGGGCTACTGAAGCTTTCTTT.

This clonotype was observed many times. This chain uses TRBV20-1 with TRBJ1-4; D remains ambiguous. Germline loops: CDR1 DFQATT, CDR2 SNEGSKA (reference sequence). This CDR3 comprises 13 residues. Trimming took off 3 bases at V and 3 bases at J, with 8 bases between the two ends. CDR3 in amino acids: CSASWQPNEKLFF. The CDR3 DNA is TGCAGTGCTAGTTGGCAGCCTAATGAAAAACTGTTTTTT.

This clonotype was seen repeatedly, ten times or more. V usage is TRBV20-1 and J usage is TRBJ2-3; 9 nucleotides line up with TRBD2. Trimming removed 3 bases from V and 0 bases from J; junction bases left unmatched: 4. The CDR3 is 15 residues long. Germline V gives CDR1 DFQATT, CDR2 SNEGSKA (reference sequence). The CDR3, as DNA: TGCAGTGCTAGCGTCCTAGCGGGAAGCACAGATACGCAGTATTTT. Translating it yields CSASVLAGSTDTQYF.

This chain links TRBV11-2 with TRBJ2-5; 7 bases fit TRBD1. Trimming at V came to 2 bases and at J to 0 bases, leaving 3 bases not matched to a gene. The germline gives CDR1 SGHAT, CDR2 FQNNGV. This CDR3 is 15 amino acids long. The CDR3 nucleotides are TGTGCCAGCAGCTTAACAGGGGTGTACCAAGAGACCCAGTACTTC. Its protein product is CASSLTGVYQETQYF.